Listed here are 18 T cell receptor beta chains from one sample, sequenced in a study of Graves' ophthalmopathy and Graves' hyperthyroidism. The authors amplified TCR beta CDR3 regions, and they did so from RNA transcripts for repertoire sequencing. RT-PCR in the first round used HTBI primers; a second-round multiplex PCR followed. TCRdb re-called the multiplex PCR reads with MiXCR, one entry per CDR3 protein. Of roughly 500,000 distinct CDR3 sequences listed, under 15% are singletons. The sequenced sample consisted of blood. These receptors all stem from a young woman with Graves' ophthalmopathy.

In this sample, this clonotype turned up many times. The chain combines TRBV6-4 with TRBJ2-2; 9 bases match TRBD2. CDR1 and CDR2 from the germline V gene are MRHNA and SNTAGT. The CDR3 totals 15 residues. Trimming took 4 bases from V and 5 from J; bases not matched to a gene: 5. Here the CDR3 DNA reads TGTGCCAGCAGTGTGGAGCGGGGGGCAACCGGGGAGCTGTTTTTT. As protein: CASSVERGATGELFF.

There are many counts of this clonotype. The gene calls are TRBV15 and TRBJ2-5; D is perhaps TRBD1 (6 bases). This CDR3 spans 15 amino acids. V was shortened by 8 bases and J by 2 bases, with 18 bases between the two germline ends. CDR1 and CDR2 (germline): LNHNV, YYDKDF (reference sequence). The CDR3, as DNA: TGTGCCACCGGCAAGGGGCCAGGACAGCAAGAGACCCAGTACTTC. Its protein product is CATGKGPGQQETQYF.

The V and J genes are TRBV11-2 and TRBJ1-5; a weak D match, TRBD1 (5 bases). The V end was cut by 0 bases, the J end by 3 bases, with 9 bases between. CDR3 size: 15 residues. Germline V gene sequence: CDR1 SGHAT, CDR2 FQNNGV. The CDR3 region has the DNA TGTGCCAGCAGCTTAGAGGGGGTATTCAATCAGCCCCAGCATTTT. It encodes CASSLEGVFNQPQHF.

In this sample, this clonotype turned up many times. For the CDR3, the DNA is TGTGCCAGCAGTCCGCGTGGGGCGGGAGTGCCCAAAAACATTCAGTACTTC. Amino acids: CASSPRGAGVPKNIQYF. The J gene is TRBJ2-4, the V gene TRBV6-5; TRBD2 matches at 7 bases. This CDR3 spans 17 amino acids. V lost 5 bases and J lost 2; bases outside the gene matches: 12. Germline CDR1 reads MNHEY; CDR2 reads SVGAGI.

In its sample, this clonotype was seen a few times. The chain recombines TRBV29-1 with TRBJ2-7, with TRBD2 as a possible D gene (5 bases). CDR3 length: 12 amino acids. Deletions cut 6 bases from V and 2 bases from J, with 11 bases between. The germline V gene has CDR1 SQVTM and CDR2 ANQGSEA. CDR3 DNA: TGCAGCGTGTGGGCCGGGGCCTACGAGCAGTACTTC. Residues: CSVWAGAYEQYF.

In DNA, the CDR3 is TGCGCCAGCAGCTTGATGGAATTACGAACCTACGAGCAGTACTTC. Its protein is CASSLMELRTYEQYF. This chain connects TRBV5-1 to TRBJ2-7, with D unclear. Germline CDR1 SGHRS, CDR2 YFSETQ. This CDR3 has 15 amino acids. Trimming stripped 1 base from V and 2 bases from J, with 13 bases between.

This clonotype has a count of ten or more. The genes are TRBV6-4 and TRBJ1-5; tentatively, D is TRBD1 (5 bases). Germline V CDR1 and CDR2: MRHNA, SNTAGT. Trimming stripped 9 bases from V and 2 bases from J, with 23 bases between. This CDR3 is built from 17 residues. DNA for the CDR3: TGTGCCAGTACCAGACATATGGGGGAATATCGCAATCAGCCCCAGCATTTT. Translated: CASTRHMGEYRNQPQHF.

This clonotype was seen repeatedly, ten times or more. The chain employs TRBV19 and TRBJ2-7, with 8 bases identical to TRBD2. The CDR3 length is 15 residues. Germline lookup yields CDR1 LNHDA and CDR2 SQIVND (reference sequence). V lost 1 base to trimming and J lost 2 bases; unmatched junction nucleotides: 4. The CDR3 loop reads CASSIASGSTYEQYF. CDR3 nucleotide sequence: TGTGCCAGTAGTATAGCCAGCGGGAGCACCTACGAGCAGTACTTC.

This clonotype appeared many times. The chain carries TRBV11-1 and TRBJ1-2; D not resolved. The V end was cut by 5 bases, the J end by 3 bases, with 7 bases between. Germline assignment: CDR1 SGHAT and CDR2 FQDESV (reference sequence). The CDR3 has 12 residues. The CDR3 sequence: CASSMVDYGYTF. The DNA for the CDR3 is TGTGCCAGCAGCATGGTGGACTATGGCTACACCTTC.

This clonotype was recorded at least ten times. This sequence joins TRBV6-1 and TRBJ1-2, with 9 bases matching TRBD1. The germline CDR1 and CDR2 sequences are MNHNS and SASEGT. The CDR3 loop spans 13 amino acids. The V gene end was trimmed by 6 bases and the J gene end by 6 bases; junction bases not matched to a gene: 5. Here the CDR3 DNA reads TGTGCCAGCAGCCGGGGACAGGGAAATGGCTACACCTTC. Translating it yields CASSRGQGNGYTF.

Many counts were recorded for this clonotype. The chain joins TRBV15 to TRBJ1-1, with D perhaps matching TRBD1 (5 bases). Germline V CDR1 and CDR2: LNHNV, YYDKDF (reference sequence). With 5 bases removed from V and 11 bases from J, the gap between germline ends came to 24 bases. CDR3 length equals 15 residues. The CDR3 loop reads CATSLSRGGTSRAFF. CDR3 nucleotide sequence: TGTGCCACCAGCTTGTCTCGGGGTGGGACCTCCAGGGCTTTCTTT.

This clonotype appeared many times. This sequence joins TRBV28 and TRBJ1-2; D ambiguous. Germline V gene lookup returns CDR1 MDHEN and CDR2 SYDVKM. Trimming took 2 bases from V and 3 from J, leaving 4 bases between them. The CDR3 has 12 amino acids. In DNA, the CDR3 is TGTGCCAGCAGTTTACTACACTATGGCTACACCTTC. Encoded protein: CASSLLHYGYTF.

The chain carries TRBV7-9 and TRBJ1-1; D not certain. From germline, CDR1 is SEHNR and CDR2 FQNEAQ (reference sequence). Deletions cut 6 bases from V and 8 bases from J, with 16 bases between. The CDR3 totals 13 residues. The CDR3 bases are TGTGCCAGCAGAGCATCCAGAGCCCCAGAAGCTTTCTTT. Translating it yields CASRASRAPEAFF.

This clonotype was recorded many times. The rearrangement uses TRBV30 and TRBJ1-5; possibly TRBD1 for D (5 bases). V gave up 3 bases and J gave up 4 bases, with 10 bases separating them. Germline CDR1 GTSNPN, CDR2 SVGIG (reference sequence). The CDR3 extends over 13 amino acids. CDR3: CAWSRQRNQPQHF. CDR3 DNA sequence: TGTGCCTGGAGCCGACAGAGGAATCAGCCCCAGCATTTT. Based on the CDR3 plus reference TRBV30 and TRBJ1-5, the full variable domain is SQTIHQWPATLVQPVGSPLSLECTVEGTSNPNLYWYRQAAGRGLQLLFYSVGIGQISSEVPQNLSASRPQDRQFILSSKKLLLSDSGFYLCAWSRQRNQPQHFGDGTRLSIL.

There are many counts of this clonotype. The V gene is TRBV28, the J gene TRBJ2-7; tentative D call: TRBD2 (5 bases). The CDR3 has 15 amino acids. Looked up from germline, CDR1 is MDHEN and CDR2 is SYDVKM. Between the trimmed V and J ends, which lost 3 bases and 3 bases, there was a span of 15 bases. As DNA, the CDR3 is TGTGCCAGCAGTTTCTCTAGCAACGGGTTCTACGAGCAGTACTTC. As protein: CASSFSSNGFYEQYF.

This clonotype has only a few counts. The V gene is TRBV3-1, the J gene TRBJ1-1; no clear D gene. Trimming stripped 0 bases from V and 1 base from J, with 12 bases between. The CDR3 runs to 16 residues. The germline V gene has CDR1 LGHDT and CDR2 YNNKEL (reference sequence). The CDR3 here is CASSQDLGQPNTEAFF. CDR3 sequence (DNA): TGTGCCAGCAGCCAAGATCTAGGGCAGCCGAACACTGAAGCTTTCTTT.

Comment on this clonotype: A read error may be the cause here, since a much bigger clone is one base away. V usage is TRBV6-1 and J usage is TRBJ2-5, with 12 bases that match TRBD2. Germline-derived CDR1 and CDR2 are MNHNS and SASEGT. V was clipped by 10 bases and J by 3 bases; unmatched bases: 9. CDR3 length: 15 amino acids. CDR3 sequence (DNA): TGTGCCATCAGACTGAGGACTAGCGGGGAAGAGACCCAGTACTTC. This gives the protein CAIRLRTSGEETQYF.

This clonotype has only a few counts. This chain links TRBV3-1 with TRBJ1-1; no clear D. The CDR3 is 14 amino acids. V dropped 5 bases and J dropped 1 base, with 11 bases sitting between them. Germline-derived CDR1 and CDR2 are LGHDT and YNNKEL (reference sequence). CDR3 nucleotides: TGTGCCAGCAGCTACCGGGCCTCGAACACTGAAGCTTTCTTT. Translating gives CASSYRASNTEAFF.